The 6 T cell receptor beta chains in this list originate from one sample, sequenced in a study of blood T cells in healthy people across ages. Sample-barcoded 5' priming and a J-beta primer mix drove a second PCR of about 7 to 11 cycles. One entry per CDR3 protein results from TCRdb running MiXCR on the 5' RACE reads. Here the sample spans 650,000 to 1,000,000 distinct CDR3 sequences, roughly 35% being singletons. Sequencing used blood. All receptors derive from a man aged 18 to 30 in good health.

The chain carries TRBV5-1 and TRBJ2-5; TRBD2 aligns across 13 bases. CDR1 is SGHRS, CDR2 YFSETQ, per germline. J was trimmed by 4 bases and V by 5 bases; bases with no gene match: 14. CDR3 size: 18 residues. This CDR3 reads CASRVTSGGAEESETQYF. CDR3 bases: TGCGCCAGCAGAGTTACTAGCGGGGGGGCCGAAGAGTCAGAGACCCAGTACTTC. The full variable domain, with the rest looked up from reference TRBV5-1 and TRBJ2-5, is KAGVTQTPRYLIKTRGQQVTLSCSPISGHRSVSWYQQTPGQGLQFLFEYFSETQRNKGNFPGRFSGRQFSNSRSEMNVSTLELGDSALYLCASRVTSGGAEESETQYFGPGTRLLVL.

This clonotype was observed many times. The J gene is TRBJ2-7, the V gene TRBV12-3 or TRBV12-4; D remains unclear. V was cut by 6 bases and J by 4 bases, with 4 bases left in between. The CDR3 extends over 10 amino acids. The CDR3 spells CASRGYEQYF. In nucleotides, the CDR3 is TGTGCCAGCAGGGGATACGAGCAGTACTTC.

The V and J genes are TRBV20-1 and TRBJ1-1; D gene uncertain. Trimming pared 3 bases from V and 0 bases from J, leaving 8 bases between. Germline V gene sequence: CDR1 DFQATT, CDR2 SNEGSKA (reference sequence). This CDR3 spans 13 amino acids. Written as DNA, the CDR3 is TGCAGTGCTAGCCAACACTTGAACACTGAAGCTTTCTTT. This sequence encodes CSASQHLNTEAFF.

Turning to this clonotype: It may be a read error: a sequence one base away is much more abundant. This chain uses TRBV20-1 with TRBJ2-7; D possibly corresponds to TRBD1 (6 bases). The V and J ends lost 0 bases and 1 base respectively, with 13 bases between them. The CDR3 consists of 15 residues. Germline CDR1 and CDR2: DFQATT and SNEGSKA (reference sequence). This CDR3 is CSAREKQGRSYEQYF. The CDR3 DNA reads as TGCAGTGCTAGAGAGAAACAGGGACGGTCCTACGAGCAGTACTTC.

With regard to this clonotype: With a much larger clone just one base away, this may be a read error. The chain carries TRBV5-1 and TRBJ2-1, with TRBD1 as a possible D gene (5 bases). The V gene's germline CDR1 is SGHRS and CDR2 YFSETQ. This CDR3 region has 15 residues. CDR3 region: CASSAGIPSYDEQFF. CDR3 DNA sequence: TGCGCCAGCAGCGCAGGGATCCCCTCCTACGATGAGCAGTTCTTC.

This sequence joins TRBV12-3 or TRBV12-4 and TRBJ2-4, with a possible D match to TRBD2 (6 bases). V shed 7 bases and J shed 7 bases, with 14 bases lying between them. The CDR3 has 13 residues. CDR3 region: CASTQTRRNIQYF. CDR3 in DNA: TGTGCCAGCACTCAGACTAGGCGGAACATTCAGTACTTC.